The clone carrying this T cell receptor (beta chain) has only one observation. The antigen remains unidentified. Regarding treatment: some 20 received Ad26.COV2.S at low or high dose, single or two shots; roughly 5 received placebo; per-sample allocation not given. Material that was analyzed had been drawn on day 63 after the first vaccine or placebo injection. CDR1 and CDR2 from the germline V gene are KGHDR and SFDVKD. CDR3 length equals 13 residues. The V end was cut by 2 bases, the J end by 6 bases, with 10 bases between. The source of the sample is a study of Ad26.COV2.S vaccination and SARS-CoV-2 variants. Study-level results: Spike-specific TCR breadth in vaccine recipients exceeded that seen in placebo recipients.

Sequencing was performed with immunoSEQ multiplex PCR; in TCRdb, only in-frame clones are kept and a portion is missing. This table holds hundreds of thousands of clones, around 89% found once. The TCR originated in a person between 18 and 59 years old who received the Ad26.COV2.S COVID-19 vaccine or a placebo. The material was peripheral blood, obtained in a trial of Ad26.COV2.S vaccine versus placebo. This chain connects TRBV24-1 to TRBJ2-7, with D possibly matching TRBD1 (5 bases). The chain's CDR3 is CATSDSTAGEQYF. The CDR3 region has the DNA TGTGCCACCAGTGATTCGACAGCAGGCGAGCAGTACTTC.